This TCR beta chain was identified during a study of blood T cell repertoires in COVID-19. Profiling relied on immunoSEQ multiplex PCR, and the TCRdb table lists in-frame clones only, not all of them. The profile shows a few hundred thousand clones, 89% of them singletons. Trimming took off 5 bases at V and 3 bases at J, with 15 bases between the two ends. The CDR3 totals 15 residues. Per the germline V gene, CDR1 is KGHDR and CDR2 is SFDVKD. The sequence was collected from a middle-aged woman who had recovered from COVID-19. The sample comprised peripheral blood. The V call is TRBV24-1, the J call TRBJ1-1, with D possibly being TRBD1 (5 bases). The CDR3 loop is CATSGSVGVDTEAFF. CDR3 bases: TGTGCCACCAGTGGATCAGTAGGGGTTGACACTGAAGCTTTCTTT.